These 22 T cell receptor beta chains were sequenced from one sample in a study of T cell repertoires in cytomegalovirus infection. MiXCR, run by TCRdb on the reads, gives a single entry per CDR3 protein. The sample contains about 140,000 distinct CDR3 sequences, roughly 6% of which appear only once. Sequencing was carried out using PBMCs. These receptors all stem from a human donor in good health (CMV status not recorded). Some clones in this sample may be carry-over from other donors' samples.

The chain couples TRBV20-1 to TRBJ1-1, with D possibly matching TRBD1 (6 bases). Trimming cost V 6 bases and J 4 bases, with 15 bases left between them. This CDR3 region has 13 residues. The germline CDR1 and CDR2 sequences are DFQATT and SNEGSKA (reference sequence). CDR3 amino acids: CSAAVTGSTEAFF. CDR3 bases: TGCAGTGCCGCGGTAACAGGGTCCACTGAAGCTTTCTTT.

This clonotype was detected ten times or more. This chain uses TRBV5-1 with TRBJ1-4; 11 nucleotides agree with TRBD1. CDR3 length: 15 residues. Germline V CDR1 and CDR2: SGHRS, YFSETQ. V was clipped by 4 bases and J by 13 bases; unmatched bases: 12. The CDR3 DNA reads TGCGCCAGCAGCCCAACCGGGACAGGGGGAAACGGACTGTTTTTT. It codes for CASSPTGTGGNGLFF.

This clonotype was picked up one time. The chain is built from TRBV29-1 and TRBJ2-7; 8 bases align to TRBD2. V lost 7 bases to trimming and J lost 4 bases; unmatched junction nucleotides: 12. Looked up from germline, CDR1 is SQVTM and CDR2 is ANQGSEA. This CDR3 region has 14 residues. DNA for the CDR3: TGCAGCGCGGGACTAGATCTGGGGGGATACGAGCAGTACTTC. This translates into CSAGLDLGGYEQYF.

This clonotype has just a few counts. The chain couples TRBV11-2 to TRBJ1-2, with 7 bases that match TRBD1. Unmatched junction bases numbered 6, after V lost 8 bases and J lost 0 bases. The CDR3 loop spans 14 amino acids. Per germline, CDR1 SGHAT and CDR2 FQNNGV. Written as DNA, the CDR3 is TGTGCCAGCCACCGACAGGGCCCTAACTATGGCTACACCTTC. It yields the protein CASHRQGPNYGYTF.

Ten or more counts support this clonotype. The CDR3: CASSLVDEQYF. In DNA, the CDR3 is TGTGCCAGCAGCTTAGTAGACGAGCAGTACTTC. The chain carries TRBV7-9 and TRBJ2-7; no firm D call. The CDR3 is 11 amino acids. Trimming left V 1 base short and J 5 bases short, with 3 bases between. Looked up from germline, CDR1 is SEHNR and CDR2 is FQNEAQ (reference sequence).

This clonotype was seen many times. The chain joins TRBV11-2 to TRBJ1-1; no reliable D call. This CDR3 contains 15 residues. V lost 3 bases to trimming and J lost 2 bases, with 13 bases between them. The germline V gene has CDR1 SGHAT and CDR2 FQNNGV. The CDR3 sequence is CASSFPASSNTEAFF. The CDR3 DNA sequence: TGTGCCAGCAGCTTTCCGGCTAGCTCTAACACTGAAGCTTTCTTT. The variable domain in full, with the rest retrieved from reference TRBV11-2 and TRBJ1-1, is EAGVAQSPRYKIIEKRQSVAFWCNPISGHATLYWYQQILGQGPKLLIQFQNNGVVDDSQLPKDRFSAERLKGVDSTLKIQPAKLEDSAVYLCASSFPASSNTEAFFGQGTRLTVV.

The chain couples TRBV5-5 to TRBJ2-3, with 13 bases aligning to TRBD2. This CDR3 has 17 amino acids. V lost 2 bases, J lost 6 bases, and 9 bases stayed unmatched. The germline V gene encodes CDR1 SGHKS and CDR2 YYEKEE (reference sequence). The CDR3 nucleotides read TGTGCCAGCAGCTTCTTACTAGCGGGGGGGGAATGGGATACGCAGTATTTT. Translated: CASSFLLAGGEWDTQYF.

In its sample, this clonotype was seen many times. V usage is TRBV12-3 or TRBV12-4 and J usage is TRBJ1-4; 7 positions match TRBD1. The CDR3 spans 14 residues. V shed 5 bases and J 12 bases; nucleotides not matched to a gene: 12. CDR3 loop: CASSLTGTVVELFF. CDR3 bases: TGTGCCAGCAGTCTGACCGGGACAGTTGTGGAACTGTTTTTT.

In this sample, this clonotype turned up a few times. The V gene is TRBV28, the J gene TRBJ1-6, with D uncertain. The CDR3 has 14 residues. Germline assignment: CDR1 MDHEN and CDR2 SYDVKM. V was trimmed by 1 base and J by 8 bases, leaving 9 bases between them. CDR3 region: CASSLLTGYSPLHF. DNA for the CDR3: TGTGCCAGCAGTTTATTAACTGGTTATTCACCCCTCCACTTT.

This clonotype was picked up a small number of times. This chain links TRBV7-3 with TRBJ1-5; D gene unclear. The ends were cut back, 5 bases at V and 3 bases at J, with 5 bases in the middle. Germline CDR1 and CDR2: SGHTA and FQGTGA. The CDR3 has 12 residues. CDR3: CASSKDNQPQHF. The CDR3 nucleotides read TGTGCCAGCAGCAAGGACAATCAGCCCCAGCATTTT.

This clonotype was detected a few times. The J gene is TRBJ2-3, the V gene TRBV14, with D possibly being TRBD2 (5 bases). This CDR3 comprises 15 residues. V was shortened by 1 base and J by 2 bases, with 10 bases between the two germline ends. CDR1 is SGHDN and CDR2 is FVKESK in the germline V gene. CDR3 sequence reads: CASSQGTGITDTQYF. CDR3 coding DNA: TGTGCCAGCAGCCAAGGGACGGGGATCACAGATACGCAGTATTTT.

This chain joins TRBV12-3 or TRBV12-4 and TRBJ1-6; D is uncertain. V was shortened by 7 bases and J by 0 bases, with 10 bases between the two germline ends. CDR3 length: 15 residues. This chain's CDR3 is CASKKQSSYNSPLHF. The CDR3 DNA reads TGTGCCAGCAAGAAACAAAGCTCCTATAATTCACCCCTCCACTTT.

This clonotype was recorded many times. CDR3 bases: TGTGCCAGCAGCTCCCAACAGGCGAACAATGAGCAGTTCTTC. It is translated as CASSSQQANNEQFF. The genes are TRBV7-2 and TRBJ2-1; a possible D gene is TRBD1 (5 bases). There are 14 residues in the CDR3. Germline assignment: CDR1 SGHTA and CDR2 FQGNSA. V dropped 4 bases and J dropped 5 bases, with 12 bases sitting between them.

This clonotype was counted only a few times. This chain uses TRBV2 with TRBJ2-1; TRBD2 is a possible D gene (7 bases). V was shortened by 7 bases and J by 5 bases, with 21 bases between the two germline ends. In germline, CDR1 is SNHLY, CDR2 FYNNEI. CDR3 length: 16 amino acids. Written as DNA, the CDR3 is TGTGCCAGCACGCCCGAGGGGGGGGCGAGGAACAATGAGCAGTTCTTC. Amino acid sequence: CASTPEGGARNNEQFF.

V gene TRBV2 combines with J gene TRBJ1-5; D is perhaps TRBD1 (6 bases). V gave up 2 bases and J gave up 7 bases, with 15 bases separating them. Germline-derived CDR1 and CDR2 are SNHLY and FYNNEI. The CDR3 is 15 residues long. This CDR3 reads CASSEWSPTGQPQHF. The CDR3 DNA reads as TGTGCCAGCAGTGAATGGTCCCCGACAGGCCAGCCCCAGCATTTT.

This clonotype was seen many times. The chain combines TRBV6-2 or TRBV6-3 with TRBJ1-1; TRBD1 matches at 8 bases. V shed 3 bases and J 8 bases; nucleotides not matched to a gene: 11. The CDR3 extends over 15 amino acids. CDR1 MNHEY and CDR2 SVGEGT come from the germline V gene. The CDR3 DNA reads as TGTGCCAGCAGTTATCCCCAGGGGGCGAGGTCGGAAGCTTTCTTT. Protein product: CASSYPQGARSEAFF.

This clonotype was seen many times. The rearrangement links TRBV7-9 to TRBJ1-1; 7 nucleotides match TRBD1. Germline V gene lookup returns CDR1 SEHNR and CDR2 FQNEAQ (reference sequence). CDR3 length equals 18 residues. V dropped 1 base and J dropped 6; count of bases not matched to a gene: 17. This chain's CDR3 is CASSLVTGTDLKRAEAFF. As DNA, the CDR3 is TGTGCCAGCAGCTTAGTGACCGGGACAGACCTAAAACGCGCTGAAGCTTTCTTT.

This clonotype was seen ten or more times. J is TRBJ1-4 and V is TRBV7-2; D perhaps matches TRBD1 (5 bases). Germline values: CDR1 SGHTA, CDR2 FQGNSA. This CDR3 comprises 15 residues. V lost 1 base and J 7 bases, leaving 13 bases between the germline ends. CDR3 nucleotides: TGTGCCAGCAGCTTAGGGGCAGGGCCTAGTGAAAAACTGTTTTTT. Encoded protein: CASSLGAGPSEKLFF. Together with reference TRBV7-2 and TRBJ1-4, the CDR3 gives the full variable domain: GAGVSQSPSNKVTEKGKDVELRCDPISGHTALYWYRQSLGQGLEFLIYFQGNSAPDKSGLPSDRFSAERTGGSVSTLTIQRTQQEDSAVYLCASSLGAGPSEKLFFGSGTQLSVL.

This clonotype came up a few times. The rearrangement uses TRBV7-8 and TRBJ2-3, with 7 nucleotides matching TRBD2. V dropped 2 bases and J dropped 8; count of bases not matched to a gene: 7. Germline CDR1 is SGHVS and CDR2 is FQNEAQ. The CDR3 loop spans 14 amino acids. The CDR3 spells CASSLYFGEGTQYF. The CDR3 nucleotides read TGTGCCAGCAGCTTATATTTCGGGGAGGGTACGCAGTATTTT.

Worth noting for this clonotype: A read error may explain this, as a much larger clone is one base away. The J gene is TRBJ1-5, the V gene TRBV6-2 or TRBV6-3, with D possibly being TRBD1 (5 bases). Germline V gives CDR1 MNHEY, CDR2 SVGEGT. This CDR3 contains 15 residues. CDR3 in amino acids: CASSDSPGGVQPQHF. CDR3 DNA sequence: TGTGCCAGCAGTGACTCCCCCGGGGGTGTTCAGCCCCAGCATTTT.

This clonotype was found many times. The rearrangement uses TRBV7-2 and TRBJ2-7; D uncertain. The CDR3 consists of 15 residues. Germline CDR1 and CDR2: SGHTA and FQGNSA. The V and J ends lost 6 bases and 0 bases respectively, with 15 bases between them. The CDR3 DNA reads TGTGCCAGCAGATTGAATACGGCGCCCTCCTACGAGCAGTACTTC. Protein: CASRLNTAPSYEQYF.

This clonotype was recorded at least ten times. This chain connects TRBV19 to TRBJ2-2; D possibly corresponds to TRBD2 (6 bases). The CDR3 covers 13 residues. The germline V and J ends were trimmed by 3 bases and 5 bases, with 7 bases remaining between them. CDR1 and CDR2 (germline): LNHDA, SQIVND (reference sequence). The CDR3 loop is CASSMGGTGELFF. In DNA form, the CDR3 reads TGTGCCAGTAGTATGGGGGGAACCGGGGAGCTGTTTTTT.